This TCR beta chain was found in a study of cytomegalovirus exposure and HLA in healthy donors. About this clone itself: What it recognizes is unknown.

The germline CDR1 and CDR2 sequences are LGHNA and YSLEER. The CDR3 runs 15 residues. Deletions cut 0 bases from V and 3 bases from J, with 11 bases between. The PCR contained 60 Vbeta and 13 Jbeta primers. The data were produced by immunoSEQ multiplex PCR, yet TCRdb's version contains in-frame clones alone and is incomplete. The sample lists roughly 150,000 clones, roughly 80% seen once, with over 3% in the top ten. Study findings and constraints: In an earlier analysis, productive rearrangement rates for most beta V segments clustered near 87% or 30%. Later analysis revealed greater clonal expansion in HLA-associated TCR beta chains than in equally common others.

This sequence was found in a male donor in good health and CMV-seronegative. The chain links TRBV4-3 to TRBJ1-1; D might be TRBD1 (6 bases). The specimen was PBMCs. CDR3 sequence reads: CASSQDIKGDTEAFF. The CDR3 nucleotides read TGCGCCAGCAGCCAAGATATTAAGGGGGACACTGAAGCTTTCTTT.